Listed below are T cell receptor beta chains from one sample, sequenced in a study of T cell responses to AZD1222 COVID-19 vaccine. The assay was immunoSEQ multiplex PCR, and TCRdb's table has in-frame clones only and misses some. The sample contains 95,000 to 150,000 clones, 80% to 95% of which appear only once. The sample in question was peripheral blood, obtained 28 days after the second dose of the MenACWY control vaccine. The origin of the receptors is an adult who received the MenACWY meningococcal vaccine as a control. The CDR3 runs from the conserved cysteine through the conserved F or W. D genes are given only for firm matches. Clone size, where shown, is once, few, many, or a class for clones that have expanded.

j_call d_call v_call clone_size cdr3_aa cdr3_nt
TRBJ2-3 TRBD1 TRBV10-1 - CASSELGTAFTDTQYF TGCGCCAGCAGTGAGTTGGGGACAGCATTCACAGATACGCAGTATTTT
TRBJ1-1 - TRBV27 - CASSTTGNTEAFF TGTGCCAGCAGTACGACAGGGAACACTGAAGCTTTCTTT
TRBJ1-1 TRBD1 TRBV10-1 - CASRQGAEAFF TGCGCCAGTAGACAGGGTGCTGAAGCTTTCTTT
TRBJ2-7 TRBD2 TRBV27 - CASSLSRRVAGGPYEQYF TGTGCCAGCAGTTTATCGCGGAGGGTAGCGGGAGGGCCCTACGAGCAGTACTTC
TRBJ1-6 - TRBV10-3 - CAISDWTDNSPLHF TGTGCCATCAGTGACTGGACAGATAATTCACCCCTCCACTTT
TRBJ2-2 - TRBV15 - CATSRGDPTGELFF TGTGCCACCAGCAGAGGAGACCCCACCGGGGAGCTGTTTTTT
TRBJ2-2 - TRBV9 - CASSERDYFPTGELFF TGTGCCAGCAGCGAACGGGATTATTTCCCCACCGGGGAGCTGTTTTTT
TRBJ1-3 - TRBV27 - CASQGISGNTIYF TGTGCCAGTCAGGGGATCTCTGGAAACACCATATATTTT
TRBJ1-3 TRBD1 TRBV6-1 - CASSEFRTGRNTIYF TGTGCCAGCAGTGAATTTCGGACAGGGCGAAACACCATATATTTT
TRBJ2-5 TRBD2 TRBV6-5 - CASSYGAGVGETQYF TGTGCCAGCAGTTACGGAGCGGGAGTTGGGGAGACCCAGTACTTC
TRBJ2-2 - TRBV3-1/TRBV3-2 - CASSLRGSGTGELFF TGTGCCAGCAGCCTACGGGGGTCGGGCACCGGGGAGCTGTTTTTT
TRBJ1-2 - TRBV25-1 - CASRKTGAYGYTF TGTGCCAGCAGGAAAACGGGGGCCTATGGCTACACCTTC
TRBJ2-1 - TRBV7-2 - CASSSTSFDEQFF TGTGCCAGCAGCTCAACTAGCTTCGATGAGCAGTTCTTC
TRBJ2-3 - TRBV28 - CASSLIRLGTDTQYF TGTGCCAGCAGTCTCATCCGTCTAGGCACAGATACGCAGTATTTT
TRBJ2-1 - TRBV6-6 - CATSTGNEQFF TGTGCCACCTCTACCGGCAATGAGCAGTTCTTC
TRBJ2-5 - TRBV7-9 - CASSYYQETQYF TGTGCCAGCAGTTATTACCAAGAGACCCAGTACTTC
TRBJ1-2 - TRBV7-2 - CASAPDGINYGYTF TGTGCCAGCGCTCCCGACGGTATTAACTATGGCTACACCTTC
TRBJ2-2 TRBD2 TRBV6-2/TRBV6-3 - CASSYSSSGSHLAGELFF TGTGCCAGCAGTTACTCTTCTAGCGGGAGTCACCTAGCCGGGGAGCTGTTTTTT
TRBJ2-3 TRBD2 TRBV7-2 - CASSRGTSGTTDTQYF TGTGCCAGCAGCCGCGGGACTAGCGGCACCACAGATACGCAGTATTTT
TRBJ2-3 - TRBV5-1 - CASSLARDTDTQYF TGCGCCAGCAGCTTGGCCAGGGATACAGATACGCAGTATTTT
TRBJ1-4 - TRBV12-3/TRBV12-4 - CASSTGLLGKLFF TGTGCCAGCAGTACCGGGCTATTAGGAAAACTGTTTTTT
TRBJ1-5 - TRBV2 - CASSESGPREPQHF TGTGCCAGCAGTGAATCGGGGCCCAGGGAGCCCCAGCATTTT
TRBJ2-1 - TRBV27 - CASRPLLAYNEQFF TGTGCCAGCAGACCCCTCCTGGCCTACAATGAGCAGTTCTTC
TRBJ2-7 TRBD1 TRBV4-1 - CASSQDNDRAISYEQYF TGCGCCAGCAGCCAAGATAACGACAGGGCGATCTCCTACGAGCAGTACTTC
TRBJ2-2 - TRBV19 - CASSMRAPGELFF TGTGCCAGTAGTATGAGGGCACCCGGGGAGCTGTTTTTT
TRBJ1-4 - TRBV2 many CASSEGPATNEKLFF TGTGCCAGCAGTGAAGGGCCTGCAACTAATGAAAAACTGTTTTTT
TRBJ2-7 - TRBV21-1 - CASSKALADYEQYF TGTGCCAGCAGCAAAGCACTAGCGGATTACGAGCAGTACTTC
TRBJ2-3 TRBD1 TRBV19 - CASSIDGTGGDHTDTQYF TGTGCCAGTAGTATAGACGGGACAGGTGGGGACCACACAGATACGCAGTATTTT
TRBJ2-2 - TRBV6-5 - CASSYGVDNTGELFF TGTGCCAGCAGTTACGGCGTAGATAACACCGGGGAGCTGTTTTTT
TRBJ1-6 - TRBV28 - CASRGGLSSPLHF TGTGCCAGCAGGGGGGGGCTCAGTTCACCCCTCCACTTT
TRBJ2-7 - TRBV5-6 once CASRYLGRGEQYF TGTGCCAGCAGATACCTCGGCCGGGGGGAGCAGTACTTC
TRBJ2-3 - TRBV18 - CASSPPTGRDTQYF TGTGCCAGCTCACCACCGACCGGGCGGGATACGCAGTATTTT
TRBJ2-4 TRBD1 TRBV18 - CASSPPPWTGKNIQYF TGTGCCAGCTCACCACCTCCGTGGACAGGCAAAAACATTCAGTACTTC